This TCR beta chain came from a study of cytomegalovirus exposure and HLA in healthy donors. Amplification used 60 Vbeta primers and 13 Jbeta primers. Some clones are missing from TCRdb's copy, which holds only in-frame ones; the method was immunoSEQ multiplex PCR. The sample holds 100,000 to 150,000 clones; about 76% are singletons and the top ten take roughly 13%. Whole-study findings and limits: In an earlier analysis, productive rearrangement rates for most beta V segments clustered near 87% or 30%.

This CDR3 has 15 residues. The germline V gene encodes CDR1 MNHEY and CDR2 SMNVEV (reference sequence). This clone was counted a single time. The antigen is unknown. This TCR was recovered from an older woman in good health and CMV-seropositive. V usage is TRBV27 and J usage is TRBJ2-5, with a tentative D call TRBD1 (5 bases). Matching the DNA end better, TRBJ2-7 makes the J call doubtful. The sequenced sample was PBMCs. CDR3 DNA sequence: TGTGCCAGCAGTTTATTGGGGCAGAGCTCCTACGAGCAGTACTTC. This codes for CASSLLGQSSYEQYF.